The sequence of this T cell receptor beta chain was determined in a study of response to subunit inactivated influenza vaccine. This clonotype was detected only a few times. The antigen is not known. TCRdb called the RT-PCR reads again in MiXCR, with one record for every CDR3 protein. The sample records about 780,000 distinct CDR3 sequences, roughly 20% being singletons. Study conclusions and caveats: Authors suggested each seasonal flu vaccination may recruit only limited numbers of new T cells.

This CDR3 contains 13 residues. V shed 3 bases and J shed 4 bases, with 6 bases lying between them. Germline CDR1 reads SGHNT; CDR2 reads YENEEA. Sequences were derived from PBMCs from blood, sampled 5 days after vaccination. This sequence was found in a man in his forties or fifties who received an inactivated influenza vaccine. V usage is TRBV11-3 and J usage is TRBJ2-2; no firm D call. Here the CDR3 DNA reads TGTGCCAGCAGCTTGATAAGCACCGGGGAGCTGTTTTTT. The encoded protein is CASSLISTGELFF.